These 18 T cell receptor beta chains were all obtained from the same sample, sequenced in a study of regulatory T cells in long-lasting Graves disease. Libraries of TCR beta came from iRepertoire HTBI primers plus Arm-PCR of CDR3 regions. One entry per CDR3 protein, called by TCRdb with MiXCR from the multiplex PCR reads. The repertoire holds 320,000 or so distinct CDR3 sequences, with about 20% as singletons. Time point noted: newly diagnosed GD, antithyroid drugs for less than 3 months. PBMC RNA served as the TCR library source. The starting material was peripheral blood mononuclear cells (PBMCs), obtained at new diagnosis, from a patient treated with antithyroid drugs. These receptors all come from a female donor with Graves disease.

This clonotype was recorded many times. The chain has TRBV27 and TRBJ1-5; 9 bases match TRBD1. The V gene end was trimmed by 6 bases and the J gene end by 6 bases; junction bases not matched to a gene: 15. The CDR3 totals 17 residues. CDR1 is MNHEY and CDR2 is SMNVEV in the germline V gene (reference sequence). CDR3 sequence (DNA): TGTGCCAGCAGCCCTTTGAAAGAACAGGGGGCTGGTCAGCCCCAGCATTTT. Amino acids: CASSPLKEQGAGQPQHF.

A word on this clonotype: It may be a read error: a sequence one base away is much more abundant. The rearrangement joins TRBV6-1 to TRBJ1-1, with unresolved D. Germline V gene data show CDR1 as MNHNS and CDR2 as SASEGT. The CDR3 is 14 residues long. The CDR3 region is CAGSEVWAPTEAFF. The CDR3 nucleotides are TGTGCCGGCAGTGAAGTTTGGGCTCCCACTGAAGCTTTCTTT.

This clonotype was detected many times. The chain is built from TRBV10-3 and TRBJ2-1; D is tentatively TRBD1 or TRBD2 (5 bases each). The CDR3 runs to 17 residues. V lost 0 bases and J lost 6, with 18 bases in between. Germline V lookup: CDR1 ENHRY, CDR2 SYGVKD. The CDR3, as DNA: TGTGCCATCAGTGAGTCCGGGACCGCGTTCCCCCTCAATGAGCAGTTCTTC. Amino acid sequence: CAISESGTAFPLNEQFF.

V usage is TRBV7-8 and J usage is TRBJ2-7; D unclear. V was pared by 1 base and J by 1 base, with 8 bases between. This CDR3 contains 14 residues. CDR1 is SGHVS and CDR2 is FQNEAQ in the germline V gene. The CDR3 here is CASSLEDGSYEQYF. The CDR3 DNA follows: TGTGCCAGCAGCTTAGAGGACGGATCCTACGAGCAGTACTTC. Based on the CDR3 plus reference TRBV7-8 and TRBJ2-7, the full variable domain is GAGVSQSPRYKVAKRGQDVALRCDPISGHVSLFWYQQALGQGPEFLTYFQNEAQLDKSGLPSDRFFAERPEGSVSTLKIQRTQQEDSAVYLCASSLEDGSYEQYFGPGTRLTVT.

This clonotype has just a few counts. CDR3 sequence: CASRAWDFMNTEAFF. In nucleotides, the CDR3 is TGTGCCAGCAGGGCCTGGGATTTCATGAACACTGAAGCTTTCTTT. The chain recombines TRBV12-3 or TRBV12-4 with TRBJ1-1, with D unclear. Trimming left V 6 bases short and J 0 bases short, with 14 bases between. This CDR3 is built from 15 residues.

This chain joins TRBV19 and TRBJ1-5; D remains unclear. The CDR3 is 15 amino acids. CDR1 is LNHDA and CDR2 is SQIVND in the germline V gene (reference sequence). The germline V and J ends were trimmed by 0 bases and 0 bases, with 6 bases remaining between them. The CDR3 is CASSIDWDSNQPQHF. The CDR3 DNA is TGTGCCAGTAGTATAGATTGGGATAGCAATCAGCCCCAGCATTTT.

Many counts were recorded for this clonotype. In DNA, the CDR3 is TGTGCCAGCAGTCGCCTTTGGGGACCAGAGACCCAGTACTTC. It codes for CASSRLWGPETQYF. V gene TRBV28 combines with J gene TRBJ2-5; D is perhaps TRBD1 or TRBD2 (5 bases each). Germline-derived CDR1 and CDR2 are MDHEN and SYDVKM. Trimming took 5 bases from V and 4 from J, leaving 14 bases between them. The CDR3 has 14 residues.

In regard to this clonotype: A far more abundant clone sits one base away, making this likely a read error. The rearrangement uses TRBV6-2 or TRBV6-3 and TRBJ2-7, with 8 bases matching TRBD2. The V and J ends lost 5 bases and 3 bases, in that order; junction bases with no gene match: 6. The CDR3 has 14 amino acids. Germline CDR1 and CDR2: MNHEY and SVGEGT. The CDR3 is CASSEAGTSYEQYF. The CDR3 bases are TGTGCCAGCAGTGAAGCCGGGACTAGCTACGAGCAGTACTTC.

This clonotype has at least ten counts. CDR3: CASSLAGGAGEQFF. The CDR3 nucleotides are TGCGCCAGCAGCTTGGCCGGAGGGGCGGGTGAGCAGTTCTTC. The chain couples TRBV5-1 to TRBJ2-1; possible D gene TRBD2, 6 bases. V shed 0 bases and J shed 9 bases, with 13 bases lying between them. The CDR3 runs to 14 residues. Germline assignment: CDR1 SGHRS and CDR2 YFSETQ.

There are many counts of this clonotype. The chain is built from TRBV11-2 and TRBJ1-5; D is ambiguous. Trimming stripped 1 base from V and 7 bases from J, with 11 bases between. This CDR3 comprises 14 residues. CDR1 and CDR2 (germline): SGHAT, FQNNGV. The CDR3 loop is CASSLGGVGQPQHF. CDR3 in DNA: TGTGCCAGCAGCTTAGGTGGGGTTGGACAGCCCCAGCATTTT. Full variable domain (outside the CDR3, taken from reference TRBV11-2 and TRBJ1-5): EAGVAQSPRYKIIEKRQSVAFWCNPISGHATLYWYQQILGQGPKLLIQFQNNGVVDDSQLPKDRFSAERLKGVDSTLKIQPAKLEDSAVYLCASSLGGVGQPQHFGDGTRLSIL.

Remarks on this clonotype: This may arise from a read error, as a much more abundant clone is one base away. V usage is TRBV6-2 or TRBV6-3 and J usage is TRBJ2-5, with 10 bases matching TRBD2. Germline values: CDR1 MNHEY, CDR2 SVGEGT. There are 16 residues in the CDR3. The CDR3 loop is CANSYLGAGGGETQYF. The CDR3 DNA is TGTGCCAACAGTTACTTAGGAGCGGGAGGGGGGGAGACCCAGTACTTC.

This chain connects TRBV3-1 to TRBJ2-7; 9 bases match TRBD1. The CDR3 consists of 15 residues. V gave up 4 bases and J gave up 6 bases; unmatched junction bases: 10. Looked up from germline, CDR1 is LGHDT and CDR2 is YNNKEL (reference sequence). CDR3: CASSRNRDRVSEQYF. The CDR3 coding sequence is TGTGCCAGCAGCCGAAACCGGGACAGGGTAAGCGAGCAGTACTTC.

At least ten counts were recorded for this clonotype. The rearrangement uses TRBV28 and TRBJ2-7, with D hard to call. V was cut by 7 bases and J by 5 bases, with 18 bases left in between. There are 14 residues in the CDR3. Germline V CDR1 and CDR2: MDHEN, SYDVKM. CDR3 sequence reads: CASTPTGFGHEQYF. As DNA, the CDR3 is TGTGCCAGCACCCCGACTGGGTTCGGTCACGAGCAGTACTTC.

At least ten counts were recorded for this clonotype. The chain joins TRBV12-3 or TRBV12-4 to TRBJ2-1, with TRBD2 identical over 14 bases. This CDR3 region has 15 residues. The J segment lost 8 bases and the V segment lost 4 bases, leaving 4 bases of the junction unmatched. Here the CDR3 DNA reads TGTGCCAGCAGTTGGGGACTAGCGGGAGAGGATGAGCAGTTCTTC. It translates to CASSWGLAGEDEQFF.

This clonotype was detected ten times or more. This chain joins TRBV11-3 and TRBJ2-2; a weak D match, TRBD1 (6 bases). CDR1 SGHNT and CDR2 YENEEA come from the germline V gene. V lost 5 bases, J lost 0 bases, and 10 bases lay in between. The CDR3 sequence is 15 residues long. Here the CDR3 DNA reads TGTGCCAGCAGCAAGCACAGGGCGAACACCGGGGAGCTGTTTTTT. This gives the protein CASSKHRANTGELFF.

This clonotype was seen at least ten times. The rearrangement links TRBV19 to TRBJ1-1; D is unresolved. Per the germline V gene, CDR1 is LNHDA and CDR2 is SQIVND (reference sequence). V dropped 6 bases and J dropped 2 bases, with 10 bases sitting between them. This CDR3 contains 13 residues. The CDR3 region is CASRSGRNTEAFF. The CDR3 DNA sequence: TGTGCCAGTAGGTCCGGAAGAAACACTGAAGCTTTCTTT.

This clonotype was seen a handful of times. The chain employs TRBV6-2 or TRBV6-3 and TRBJ2-5, with TRBD2 as a possible D gene (6 bases). In germline, CDR1 is MNHEY, CDR2 SVGEGT. V gave up 4 bases and J gave up 4 bases, with 10 bases separating them. The CDR3 extends over 13 amino acids. The CDR3 coding sequence is TGTGCCAGCAGTTGGGGAGCGGGAGAGACCCAGTACTTC. It is translated as CASSWGAGETQYF.

This clonotype was counted between two and nine times. The chain links TRBV4-2 to TRBJ1-4; D call uncertain. V dropped 4 bases and J dropped 6 bases, with 18 bases sitting between them. CDR3 length: 16 residues. The germline gives CDR1 LGHNA, CDR2 YNFKEQ. For the CDR3, the DNA is TGTGCCAGCAGCCCCATCGTAGGGTTAAGGGATGAAAAACTGTTTTTT. As protein: CASSPIVGLRDEKLFF.